Given below is one T cell receptor beta chain in context. This entry comes from a study of blood T cell repertoires in COVID-19. Libraries were prepared by immunoSEQ multiplex PCR; TCRdb keeps only in-frame clonotypes and omits some of them. The sample includes 150,000 to 250,000 clones, roughly 87% of them seen just once. Germline CDR1 and CDR2: SGHDT and YYEEEE. This CDR3 spans 15 amino acids. V was clipped by 2 bases and J by 5 bases; unmatched bases: 8. V usage is TRBV5-6 and J usage is TRBJ2-5; the match to TRBD2 covers 8 bases. This TCR was recovered from a woman aged 30 to 39 who had recovered from COVID-19. Sequencing was performed on PBMCs or T cells enriched from blood (not recorded which). In DNA form, the CDR3 reads TGTGCCAGCAGCTTTCCCGGGACTAGTGGGGAGACCCAGTACTTC. Encoded protein: CASSFPGTSGETQYF. The full variable domain, completed using reference TRBV5-6 and TRBJ2-5, is DAGVTQSPTHLIKTRGQQVTLRCSPKSGHDTVSWYQQALGQGPQFIFQYYEEEERQRGNFPDRFSGHQFPNYSSELNVNALLLGDSALYLCASSFPGTSGETQYFGPGTRLLVL.